The 28 T cell receptor beta chains reported below all come from one sample, sequenced in a study of T cell responses to AZD1222 COVID-19 vaccine. Libraries were prepared by immunoSEQ multiplex PCR; TCRdb keeps only in-frame clonotypes and omits some of them. The sample holds about 150,000 clones, 80% to 95% seen once. Sample: peripheral blood, taken 28 days after the second AZD1222 dose. Receptor source: an adult who received the AZD1222 COVID-19 vaccine.

This clone was seen a single time. This chain links TRBV4-1 with TRBJ2-5, with D uncertain. Between the trimmed V and J ends, which lost 1 base and 1 base, there was a span of 4 bases. This CDR3 has 13 amino acids. Germline values: CDR1 MGHRA, CDR2 YSYEKL. CDR3 nucleotides: TGCGCCAGCAGCCAAGTGGTCCAAGAGACCCAGTACTTC. As protein: CASSQVVQETQYF.

This chain links TRBV6-5 with TRBJ2-7; perhaps TRBD2 as D (7 bases). Looked up from germline, CDR1 is MNHEY and CDR2 is SVGAGI. The CDR3 sequence is 15 residues long. Trimming left V 6 bases short and J 5 bases short, with 20 bases between. The CDR3 sequence: CASRHPTGRVNEQYF. DNA for the CDR3: TGTGCCAGCAGGCATCCAACAGGGAGGGTCAACGAGCAGTACTTC.

In its sample, this clone was seen once. This sequence joins TRBV14 and TRBJ2-5; D is perhaps TRBD2 (5 bases). With 4 bases removed from V and 0 bases from J, the gap between germline ends came to 9 bases. Germline CDR1 SGHDN, CDR2 FVKESK. The CDR3 runs 14 residues. In nucleotides, the CDR3 is TGTGCCAGCAGCCCCATGAGGGACCAAGAGACCCAGTACTTC. Protein: CASSPMRDQETQYF.

The count of this clone is one. V and J are TRBV3-1 (or the pseudogene TRBV3-2) and TRBJ1-2; 9 nucleotides match TRBD1. V trimming: 4 bases; J trimming: 4 bases; junction bases outside the gene matches: 1. CDR1 is LGHDT and CDR2 is YNNKEL in the germline V gene (reference sequence). This CDR3 region has 13 residues. The CDR3 bases are TGTGCCAGCAGCCGGGACAGGGTCTATGGCTACACCTTC. It codes for CASSRDRVYGYTF.

The genes are TRBV5-1 and TRBJ1-6; TRBD1 agrees at 9 bases. This CDR3 comprises 14 residues. Trimming removed 4 bases from V and 13 bases from J; junction bases left unmatched: 9. Per the germline V gene, CDR1 is SGHRS and CDR2 is YFSETQ. The CDR3 coding sequence is TGCGCCAGCAGCCAAGGGACAGGGACTTCTCCCCTCCACTTT. This gives the protein CASSQGTGTSPLHF.

The rearrangement uses TRBV25-1 and TRBJ2-5; D remains ambiguous. With 3 bases removed from V and 1 base from J, the gap between germline ends came to 12 bases. The CDR3 covers 15 residues. Germline V gives CDR1 MGHDK, CDR2 SYGVNS. CDR3 region: CASSESTRLQETQYF. DNA of the CDR3: TGTGCCAGCAGTGAGTCGACGAGGCTCCAAGAGACCCAGTACTTC.

The chain carries TRBV18 and TRBJ1-2, with 7 bases identical to TRBD1. J lost 5 bases, V lost 3 bases, and 9 bases had no gene match. Per the germline V gene, CDR1 is KGHSH and CDR2 is LQKENI. This CDR3 has 15 residues. The CDR3 is CASSPSVRGPYGYTF. The CDR3 region has the DNA TGTGCCAGCTCACCCAGTGTGAGGGGGCCTTATGGCTACACCTTC.

The rearrangement joins TRBV7-2 to TRBJ2-4, with no clear D. The J call is uncertain, as TRBJ2-5 better fits the DNA end. CDR3 length: 13 residues. The germline V gene has CDR1 SGHTA and CDR2 FQGNSA. DNA for the CDR3: TGTGCCAGCAGCGGTACGAGAGAGAGGACCCAGTACTTC. Its translation: CASSGTRERTQYF.

The chain is built from TRBV9 and TRBJ2-1; D may match TRBD1 or TRBD2 (5 bases each). This CDR3 has 16 residues. The germline gives CDR1 SGDLS, CDR2 YYNGEE. V was trimmed by 4 bases and J by 0 bases, leaving 14 bases between them. CDR3 bases: TGTGCCAGCAGCCTAGGGTGGGGGATCTCCTACAATGAGCAGTTCTTC. This sequence encodes CASSLGWGISYNEQFF.

This clone was counted a single time. This rearrangement joins TRBV3-1 (or the pseudogene TRBV3-2) to TRBJ1-5; D unclear. The CDR3 loop spans 17 amino acids. The ends were cut back, 2 bases at V and 3 bases at J, with 17 bases in the middle. Germline values: CDR1 LGHDT, CDR2 YNNKEL (reference sequence). The CDR3 bases are TGTGCCAGCAGCCAAAGATCACAAACTGAAGTCAATCAGCCCCAGCATTTT. Its translation: CASSQRSQTEVNQPQHF.

V usage is TRBV7-3 and J usage is TRBJ1-2; tentative D call: TRBD1 (5 bases). Deletions cut 11 bases from V and 2 bases from J, with 15 bases between. Germline V lookup: CDR1 SGHTA, CDR2 FQGTGA. The CDR3 is 13 residues long. CDR3 DNA sequence: TGTGCCTCCAGTCGGGGGTCAAACTATGGCTACACCTTC. Translation: CASSRGSNYGYTF.

The CDR3 nucleotides read TGTGCCAGCAGCCCCGACAGTTACAATGAGCAGTTCTTC. Translating it yields CASSPDSYNEQFF. This sequence joins TRBV5-6 and TRBJ2-1, with a possible D match to TRBD1 (5 bases). The CDR3 is 13 residues long. Germline V lookup: CDR1 SGHDT, CDR2 YYEEEE. Trimming removed 4 bases at V and 4 bases at J, with 9 bases between. Supplemented by reference TRBV5-6 and TRBJ2-1, the full variable domain reads DAGVTQSPTHLIKTRGQQVTLRCSPKSGHDTVSWYQQALGQGPQFIFQYYEEEERQRGNFPDRFSGHQFPNYSSELNVNALLLGDSALYLCASSPDSYNEQFFGPGTRLTVL.

The J gene is TRBJ2-1, the V gene TRBV11-2; possibly TRBD2 for D (5 bases). Trimming removed 1 base from V and 12 bases from J, with 13 bases in between. CDR3 size: 13 residues. The germline gives CDR1 SGHAT, CDR2 FQNNGV. CDR3 sequence: CASSLVPAAVQFF. For the CDR3, the DNA is TGTGCCAGCAGCTTAGTCCCGGCAGCGGTGCAGTTCTTC.

This sequence joins TRBV5-1 and TRBJ2-7; 7 bases map to TRBD1. This CDR3 is 13 amino acids long. Germline CDR1 and CDR2: SGHRS and YFSETQ. Trimming cost V 3 bases and J 6 bases; bases outside gene matches: 6. The DNA for the CDR3 is TGCGCCAGCAGCTCCCGGGACAGAGGCGAGCAGTACTTC. It codes for CASSSRDRGEQYF.

The V gene is TRBV28, the J gene TRBJ2-7; 11 bases line up with TRBD2. The CDR3 sequence is 15 residues long. The V and J ends lost 6 bases and 0 bases, in that order; junction bases with no gene match: 4. CDR1 and CDR2 from the germline V gene are MDHEN and SYDVKM. CDR3 nucleotide sequence: TGTGCCAGCAGGACTAGCGGGACTAGCTCCTACGAGCAGTACTTC. Amino acids: CASRTSGTSSYEQYF.

V usage is TRBV7-9 and J usage is TRBJ2-3; tentative D call: TRBD2 (6 bases). The CDR3 consists of 15 residues. Trimming pared 4 bases from V and 4 bases from J, leaving 15 bases between. Germline lookup yields CDR1 SEHNR and CDR2 FQNEAQ (reference sequence). The CDR3, as DNA: TGTGCCAGCAGCTCGGGACTTAACCCCCCAGATACGCAGTATTTT. Translation: CASSSGLNPPDTQYF.

The chain recombines TRBV18 with TRBJ2-1; D perhaps matches TRBD2 (6 bases). The CDR3 runs to 15 residues. The germline CDR1 and CDR2 sequences are KGHSH and LQKENI. The V end was cut by 0 bases, the J end by 5 bases, with 11 bases between. CDR3 DNA sequence: TGTGCCAGCTCACCACCGCAGGGAGGAGACAATGAGCAGTTCTTC. This sequence encodes CASSPPQGGDNEQFF.

This clone was observed a handful of times. This chain connects TRBV7-9 to TRBJ2-7; 10 positions match TRBD1. In germline, CDR1 is SEHNR, CDR2 FQNEAQ (reference sequence). J lost 6 bases, V lost 7 bases, and 9 bases had no gene match. The CDR3 sequence is 14 residues long. DNA of the CDR3: TGTGCCAGCACCTCCGGGACAGGGGAAAGCGAGCAGTACTTC. It translates to CASTSGTGESEQYF.

V and J are TRBV30 and TRBJ1-1, with D perhaps matching TRBD1 (5 bases). Trimming stripped 2 bases from V and 7 bases from J, with 8 bases between. Germline loops: CDR1 GTSNPN, CDR2 SVGIG (reference sequence). The CDR3 is 11 amino acids. The CDR3, as DNA: TGTGCCTGGAGTAGGAGGGGTGAAGCTTTCTTT. Its translation is CAWSRRGEAFF.

The chain carries TRBV7-2 and TRBJ2-1; D might be TRBD2 (6 bases). The germline CDR1 and CDR2 sequences are SGHTA and FQGNSA. Trimming removed 1 base at V and 10 bases at J, with 11 bases between. The CDR3 has 13 amino acids. CDR3 sequence reads: CASSLGEAGEQFF. The CDR3 DNA reads TGTGCCAGCAGCTTAGGAGAGGCGGGGGAGCAGTTCTTC.

The chain employs TRBV7-8 and TRBJ2-7; 7 bases fit TRBD1. Trimming at V came to 4 bases and at J to 2 bases, leaving 8 bases not matched to a gene. Germline-derived CDR1 and CDR2 are SGHVS and FQNEAQ. There are 15 residues in the CDR3. The CDR3 DNA is TGTGCCAGCAGCTCCCCAACCGGGACAGCCTACGAGCAGTACTTC. Residues: CASSSPTGTAYEQYF.

J is TRBJ2-7 and V is TRBV7-9, with 7 bases that match TRBD1. CDR3 length: 13 residues. CDR1 SEHNR and CDR2 FQNEAQ come from the germline V gene (reference sequence). V lost 10 bases and J lost 3; bases outside the gene matches: 9. The CDR3 nucleotides are TGTGCCACTGGGACAGAGTCGAGCTACGAGCAGTACTTC. It translates to CATGTESSYEQYF.

The chain combines TRBV29-1 with TRBJ1-1, with TRBD1 as a possible D gene (6 bases). CDR3 length: 13 amino acids. CDR1 is SQVTM and CDR2 is ANQGSEA in the germline V gene. Trimming left V 5 bases short and J 4 bases short, with 14 bases between. CDR3 DNA sequence: TGCAGCGTTATGGACAGACACCTCACTGAAGCTTTCTTT. Protein: CSVMDRHLTEAFF.

V gene TRBV5-1 combines with J gene TRBJ2-3, with D possibly being TRBD2 (5 bases). V dropped 6 bases and J dropped 2 bases, with 13 bases sitting between them. Germline CDR1 is SGHRS and CDR2 is YFSETQ. The CDR3 totals 14 residues. The CDR3 sequence is CASNVGVFTDTQYF. The CDR3 nucleotides are TGCGCCAGCAACGTCGGGGTCTTCACAGATACGCAGTATTTT.

The chain couples TRBV5-8 to TRBJ1-1; D gene unclear. The germline V and J ends were trimmed by 1 base and 0 bases, with 10 bases remaining between them. Germline values: CDR1 SGHTS, CDR2 YDEGEE. This CDR3 is 15 amino acids long. CDR3 amino acids: CASSLRGPMNTEAFF. CDR3 sequence (DNA): TGTGCCAGCAGCTTGAGAGGCCCCATGAACACTGAAGCTTTCTTT. Full variable domain (outside the CDR3, taken from reference TRBV5-8 and TRBJ1-1): EAGVTQSPTHLIKTRGQQATLRCSPISGHTSVYWYQQALGLGLQFLLWYDEGEERNRGNFPPRFSGRQFPNYSSELNVNALELEDSALYLCASSLRGPMNTEAFFGQGTRLTVV.

The J gene is TRBJ1-5, the V gene TRBV5-6; no firm D call. This CDR3 has 15 residues. CDR1 and CDR2 (germline): SGHDT, YYEEEE. V was trimmed by 0 bases and J by 3 bases, leaving 10 bases between them. The DNA for the CDR3 is TGTGCCAGCAGCTTGGGGCCAGGCCCCAATCAGCCCCAGCATTTT. Translated, it gives CASSLGPGPNQPQHF.

J is TRBJ2-2 and V is TRBV10-3; 9 bases fit TRBD1. Losses at the gene ends were 4 bases for V and 0 bases for J; bases not matched to a gene: 6. This CDR3 is 17 amino acids long. In germline, CDR1 is ENHRY, CDR2 SYGVKD. The CDR3 loop is CAISAVQGAPNTGELFF. The DNA for the CDR3 is TGTGCCATCAGTGCAGTACAGGGGGCGCCGAACACCGGGGAGCTGTTTTTT.

The rearrangement links TRBV30 to TRBJ1-5, with 9 bases fitting TRBD1. This CDR3 contains 15 residues. Germline loops: CDR1 GTSNPN, CDR2 SVGIG (reference sequence). V shed 2 bases, J shed 5 bases, and the junction held 7 bases outside the gene matches. This CDR3 reads CAWSSGTGRDQPQHF. Written as DNA, the CDR3 is TGTGCCTGGAGTTCCGGGACAGGGAGAGATCAGCCCCAGCATTTT.